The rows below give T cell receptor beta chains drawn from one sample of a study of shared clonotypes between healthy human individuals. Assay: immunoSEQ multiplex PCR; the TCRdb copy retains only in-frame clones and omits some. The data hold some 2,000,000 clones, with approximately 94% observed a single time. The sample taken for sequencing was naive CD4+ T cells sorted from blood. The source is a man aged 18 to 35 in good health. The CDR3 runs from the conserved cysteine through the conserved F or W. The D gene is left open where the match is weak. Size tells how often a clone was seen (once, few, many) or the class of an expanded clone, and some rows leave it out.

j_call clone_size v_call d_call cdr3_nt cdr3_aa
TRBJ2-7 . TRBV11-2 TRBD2 TGTGCCAGCAGCTTAGTAGCGGGGGGTACCTACGAGCAGTACTTC CASSLVAGGTYEQYF
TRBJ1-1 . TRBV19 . TGTGCCAGTAGTTCCCAGACCTCGAACACTGAAGCTTTCTTT CASSSQTSNTEAFF
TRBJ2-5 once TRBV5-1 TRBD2 TGCGCCAGCAGCTTCGGAGCGGGGGCCATCCAAGAGACCCAGTACTTC CASSFGAGAIQETQYF
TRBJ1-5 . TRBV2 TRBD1 TGTGCCAGCAGTGAGACAGGGGCGACCCAGCATTTT CASSETGATQHF
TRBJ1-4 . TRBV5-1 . TGCGCCAGCAGCTTCACAGCTCCTAATGAAAAACTGTTTTTT CASSFTAPNEKLFF
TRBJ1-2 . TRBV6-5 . TGTGCCAGCAGTTCCGGGCGGGACTATGGCTACACCTTC CASSSGRDYGYTF
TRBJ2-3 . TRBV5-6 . TGTGCCAGCAGCTTGCCGCACAGGGTCTTAAGCACAGATACGCAGTATTTT CASSLPHRVLSTDTQYF
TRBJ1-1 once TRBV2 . TGTGCCAGCAGTGAGTATGGGACATCCACTGAAGCTTTCTTT CASSEYGTSTEAFF
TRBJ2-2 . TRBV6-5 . TGTGCCAGCAGTTACTCGGACAGGGAGGGTCCCGGGGAGCTGTTTTTT CASSYSDREGPGELFF
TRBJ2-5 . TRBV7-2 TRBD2 TGTGCCAGCAGCCGTTCCTCCGGGTGGGGAGCGGGGGGGGACGGGACCCAGTACTTC CASSRSSGWGAGGDGTQYF
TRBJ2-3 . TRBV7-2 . TGTGCCAGCAGCTTAGGCCGGTTGAATACGCAGTATTTT CASSLGRLNTQYF
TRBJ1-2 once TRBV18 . TGTGCCAGCTCACCTTATGGCGGGGCCTTGGGTGGCTACACCTTC CASSPYGGALGGYTF
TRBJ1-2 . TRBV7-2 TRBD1 TGTGCCAGCAGCCGCGCAATCTCACAGGGGGATGGCTACACCTTC CASSRAISQGDGYTF
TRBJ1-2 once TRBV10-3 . TGTGCCATCAGTGAGACGGCTTATGGCTACACCTTC CAISETAYGYTF
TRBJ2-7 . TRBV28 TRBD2 TGTGCCAGCAGTGAAGGACTAGCGGGGGCCTACGAGCAGTACTTC CASSEGLAGAYEQYF
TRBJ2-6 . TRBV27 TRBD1 TGTGCCAGCAGTTTAGGACCCGACAGGGCTGGGGCCAACGTCCTGACTTTC CASSLGPDRAGANVLTF
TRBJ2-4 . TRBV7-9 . TGTGCCAGCGGGGAACCGGGACGTCTAGCCAAAAACATTCAGTACTTC CASGEPGRLAKNIQYF
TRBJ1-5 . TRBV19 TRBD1 TGTGCCAGTAGACCCCGGACAGGTTCAAATCAGCCCCAGCATTTT CASRPRTGSNQPQHF
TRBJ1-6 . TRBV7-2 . TGTGCCAGCAGCTTGGGGATGAATTCACCCCTCCACTTT CASSLGMNSPLHF
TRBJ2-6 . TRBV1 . TGCACCAGCAGAAACAGCCGTGCACAAAGTCGGGCCAACGTCCTGACTTTC CTSRNSRAQSRANVLTF
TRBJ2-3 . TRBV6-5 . TGTGCCAGCAGTTACGGTCGGGCAGGGAATGTGTATTTT CASSYGRAGNVYF
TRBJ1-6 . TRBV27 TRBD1 TGTGCCAGCAGACCGTCGACAGGGTTAATTAATTCACCCCTCCACTTT CASRPSTGLINSPLHF
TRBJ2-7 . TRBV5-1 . TGCGCCAGTAGTTACGGGGCATCCTACGAGCAGTACTTC CASSYGASYEQYF
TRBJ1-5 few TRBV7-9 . TGTGCCAGCAGCATAGACAGTGGCAATCAGCCCCAGCATTTT CASSIDSGNQPQHF
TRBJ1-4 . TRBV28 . TGTGCCAGCAGTAATCTGGGAAATAATGAAAAACTGTTTTTT CASSNLGNNEKLFF
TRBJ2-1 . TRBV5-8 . TGTGCCAGCAGCTTAACACAGGGAGGCAATGAGCAGTTCTTC CASSLTQGGNEQFF
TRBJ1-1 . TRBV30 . TGTGCCTGGAGTGTGGGGATGGGCAGGGAGAACACTGAAGCTTTCTTT CAWSVGMGRENTEAFF
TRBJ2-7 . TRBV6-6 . TGTGCCAGCAGACCCCAGGGGTCCTTGGACTACGAGCAGTACTTC CASRPQGSLDYEQYF
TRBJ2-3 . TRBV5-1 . TGCGCCAGCAGCTTGGGCTCTATCGCAGATACGCAGTATTTT CASSLGSIADTQYF
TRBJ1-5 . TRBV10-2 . TGCGCCAGCAGTGAGCGGAGCAATCAGCCCCAGCATTTT CASSERSNQPQHF
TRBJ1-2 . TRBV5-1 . TGCGCCAGCAGCCTATTAACGGACCTTAACTATGGCTACACCTTC CASSLLTDLNYGYTF
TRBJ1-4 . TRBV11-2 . TGTGCCAGCAGCAGGGGCCCCCCGGCAACTAATGAAAAACTGTTTTTT CASSRGPPATNEKLFF
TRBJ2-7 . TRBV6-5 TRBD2 TGTGCCAGCAGTGGACTAGCGGGAGTTCCCTACGAGCAGTACTTC CASSGLAGVPYEQYF
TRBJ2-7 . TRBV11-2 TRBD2 TGTGCCAGCAGCGGACTAGCGGGAGGGGTCTACGAGCAGTACTTC CASSGLAGGVYEQYF
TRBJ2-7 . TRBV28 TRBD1 TGTGCCAGCAGTTTGTCGGACAGGGGCACCTACGAGCAGTACTTC CASSLSDRGTYEQYF
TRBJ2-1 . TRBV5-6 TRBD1 TGTGCCAGCAGCTCGGACAGGGTAGAATTCAATGAGCAGTTCTTC CASSSDRVEFNEQFF
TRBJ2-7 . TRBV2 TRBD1 TGTGCCAGCAGAGACCAGGGGGCCAGCTCCTACGAGCAGTACTTC CASRDQGASSYEQYF
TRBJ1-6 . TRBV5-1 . TGCGCCAGCAGCTTGCGGTCAGGGCGCGAAAGCTCCTATAATTCACCCCTCCACTTT CASSLRSGRESSYNSPLHF
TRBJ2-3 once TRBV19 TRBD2 TGTGCCAGTAGTATAGCTAGCGGGGCCCGTAGCACAGATACGCAGTATTTT CASSIASGARSTDTQYF
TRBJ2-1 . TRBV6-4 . TGTGCCAGCAGTGAATATCCGGGTGAGCAGTTCTTC CASSEYPGEQFF
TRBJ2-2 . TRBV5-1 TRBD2 TGCGCCAGCAGCTTGGCTGCCGGGGGGTTAAACACCGGGGAGCTGTTTTTT CASSLAAGGLNTGELFF
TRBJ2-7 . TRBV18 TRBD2 TGTGCCAGCTCACCGACTAGCGGCGGCTCCTACGAGCAGTACTTC CASSPTSGGSYEQYF
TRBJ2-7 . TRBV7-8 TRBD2 TGTGCCAGCAGCGAAGGACTAGCGGGAGGCCTTTTCCTCGAGCAGTACTTC CASSEGLAGGLFLEQYF